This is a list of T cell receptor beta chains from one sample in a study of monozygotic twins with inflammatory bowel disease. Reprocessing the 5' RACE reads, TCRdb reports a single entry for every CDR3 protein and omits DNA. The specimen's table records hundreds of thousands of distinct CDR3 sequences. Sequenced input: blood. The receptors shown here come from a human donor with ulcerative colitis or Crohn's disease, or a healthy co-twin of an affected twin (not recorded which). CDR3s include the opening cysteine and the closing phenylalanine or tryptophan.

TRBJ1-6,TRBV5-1,CASSSGLTSYNSPLHF
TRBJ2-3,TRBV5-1,CASSRYSGGSTDTQYF
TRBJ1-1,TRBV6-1,CASSEGQLVADTEAFF
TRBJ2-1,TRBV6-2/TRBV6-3,CASRQLTGFYNEQFF
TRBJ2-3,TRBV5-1,CASSGGLGSTDTQYF
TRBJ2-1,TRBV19,CASSEQTRGEQFF
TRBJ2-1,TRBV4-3,CASSQDVSGHYNEQFF
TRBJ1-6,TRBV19,CASSTSGGNSPLHF
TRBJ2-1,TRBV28,CAATGAQGDEQFF
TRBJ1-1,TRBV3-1,CASSQHRGGTEAFF
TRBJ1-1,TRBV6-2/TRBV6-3,CASSPPLLETEAFF
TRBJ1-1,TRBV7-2,CASSLVRGRNTEAFF
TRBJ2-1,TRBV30,CAQTGYNEQFF
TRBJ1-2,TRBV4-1,CASSQGEGDRANYGYTF
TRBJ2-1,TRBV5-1,CASSKPGLAPIDNEQFF
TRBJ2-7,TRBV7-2,CASSIPGPEGSSEQYF
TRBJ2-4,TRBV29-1,CSVPGTGLGNIQYF
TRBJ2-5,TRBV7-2,CASSPGGLQETQYF
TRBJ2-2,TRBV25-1,CASSERGIGGELFF
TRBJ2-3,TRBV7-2,CASSLLGSGAGDTQYF
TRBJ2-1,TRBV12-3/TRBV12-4,CASLTYNEQFF
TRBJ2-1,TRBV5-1,CASGASAGNNEQFF
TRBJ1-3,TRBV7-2,CASSVTGFSGNTIYF
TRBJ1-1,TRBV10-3,CAISFRQDTEAFF
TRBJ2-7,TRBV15,CATSRDPGTSGSYEQYF
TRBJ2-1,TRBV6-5,CASKASGSYEQFF
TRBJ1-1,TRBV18,CASSPGMNTEAFF
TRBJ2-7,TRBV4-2,CASSQAMQGREQYF
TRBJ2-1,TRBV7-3,CASSPRGGYLGGNEQFF
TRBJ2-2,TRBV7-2,CASSLVIAGVGGELFF
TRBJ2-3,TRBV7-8,CASSLERSGDYRTDTQYF
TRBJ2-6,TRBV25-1,CASSESRSSGANVLTF
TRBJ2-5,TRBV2,CASGNEETQYF
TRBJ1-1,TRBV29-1,CSVGGAAGTEAFF
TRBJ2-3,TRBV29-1,CSVDNRGSQYF
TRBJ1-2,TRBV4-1,CASSRGQGPPAGYTF
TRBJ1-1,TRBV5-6,CASSLTGQGGEAFF
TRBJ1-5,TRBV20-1,CSARDQGDGQPQHF
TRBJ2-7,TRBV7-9,CASSLGLAGVTQYF
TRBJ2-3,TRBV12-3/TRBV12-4,CASRWTGRPTDTQYF
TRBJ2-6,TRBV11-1,CASSSPLAGGPLGANVLTF
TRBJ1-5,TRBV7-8,CASRPGTGEVNQPQHF
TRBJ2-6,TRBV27,CASSLQGRAGANVLTF
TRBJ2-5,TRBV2,CAGLEGESETQYF
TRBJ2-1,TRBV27,CASTFRVGQMEYNEQFF
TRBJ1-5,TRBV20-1,CSAREQGNQPQHF
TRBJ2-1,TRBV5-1,CASSLDPSGRYNEQFF
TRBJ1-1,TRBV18,CASSPSTEAFF
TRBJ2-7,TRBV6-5,CASSYSRAGVAYEQYF
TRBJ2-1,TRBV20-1,CSASDPKEQFF
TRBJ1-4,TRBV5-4,CASSSTGGDEKLFF
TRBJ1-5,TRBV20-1,CSASVTGSNQPQHF
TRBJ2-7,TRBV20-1,CSAPKPGGSSYEQYF
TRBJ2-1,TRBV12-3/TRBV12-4,CASSSGLGEQFF
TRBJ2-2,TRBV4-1,CASSQFRVAGELFF
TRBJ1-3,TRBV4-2,CASSQEGQTGNTIYF
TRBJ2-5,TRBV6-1,CASMTSGGSEETQYF
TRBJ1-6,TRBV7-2,CASSLDRGSPLHF
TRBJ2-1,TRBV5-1,CASSLPAGGLYNEQFF
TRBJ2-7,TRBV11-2,CASSSFEGDYEQYF